A selection of T cell receptor beta chains follows, all from one sample in a study of T-cell memory formation after mild COVID-19. Using its own MiXCR run on the 5' RACE reads, TCRdb lists one record per CDR3 protein. The sample includes about 340,000 distinct CDR3 sequences, 10% to 15% seen only once; the top ten take around a fifth. Sequencing was carried out using PBMCs or a T cell subset sorted from them (not recorded which). Every receptor here comes from a young man who had mild COVID-19 (a few samples of this study predate the infection). Cell type and time point are not known. Each CDR3 is given with its conserved first and last residue. A D gene is named only where the DNA matches it firmly. Expanded clones are given a class, and other clones once, few, many or no size at all.

D	size	J	V	DNA	CDR3
TRBD1	few	TRBJ2-1	TRBV5-1	TGCGCCAGCAGCAAGACAGGGGACGCGAATGAGCAGTTCTTC	CASSKTGDANEQFF
NA	NA	TRBJ1-3	TRBV10-3	TGTGCCATCAGCGCCCTAGAGGAGGGAAACACCATATATTTT	CAISALEEGNTIYF
NA	many	TRBJ1-2	TRBV7-2	TGTGCCAGCAGCTTTGGCAGGAACTATGGCTACACCTTC	CASSFGRNYGYTF
NA	NA	TRBJ1-2	TRBV12-3/TRBV12-4	TGTGCCAGCAGTGACGGCAACTATGGCTACACCTTC	CASSDGNYGYTF
TRBD2	few	TRBJ2-2	TRBV6-2/TRBV6-3	TGTGCCAGCAGTCACATCGCCGCGGGGGGGAAGGCCGGGGAGCTGTTTTTT	CASSHIAAGGKAGELFF
NA	NA	TRBJ2-1	TRBV6-1	TGTGCCAGCAGTGAATTAGGGTTCGCGAGCAATGAGCAGTTCTTC	CASSELGFASNEQFF
NA	many	TRBJ1-5	TRBV6-6	TGTGGGGCCGCGGTGGGAGGTCAGCCCCAGCATTTT	CGAAVGGQPQHF
TRBD2	few	TRBJ2-3	TRBV27	TGTGCCAGCAGTTTATCCTCCCTGGCTAGCGGGCTAAGCACAGATACGCAGTATTTT	CASSLSSLASGLSTDTQYF
NA	once	TRBJ2-3	TRBV7-3	TGTGCCAGCAGCCAATCCCCCGGGACAGATACGCAGTATTTT	CASSQSPGTDTQYF
NA	many	TRBJ2-7	TRBV20-1	TGCAGTGCTAGGGCCAGGAGCTCCTACGAGCAGTACTTC	CSARARSSYEQYF
NA	many	TRBJ2-7	TRBV5-6	TGTGCCAGCAGCTCCGGGGTGTTCTACGAGCAGTACTTC	CASSSGVFYEQYF
NA	few	TRBJ1-1	TRBV7-2	TGTGCCAGCAGCCCCAAACTGGGATGGAACACTGAAGCTTTCTTT	CASSPKLGWNTEAFF
NA	NA	TRBJ1-1	TRBV3-1	TGTGCCAGCAGCCAAGGACATTTGAACACTGAAGCTTTCTTT	CASSQGHLNTEAFF
TRBD1	NA	TRBJ1-6	TRBV6-6	TGTGCCAGCAGTTACTTCGGGACAGGGATACCTCCCCTCCACTTT	CASSYFGTGIPPLHF
TRBD1	NA	TRBJ2-7	TRBV3-1	TGTGCCAGCAGCCACAGACAGGGACGGCGTTACGAGCAGTACTTC	CASSHRQGRRYEQYF
NA	few	TRBJ2-5	TRBV7-3	TGTGCCAGCTGCAGGACGGCGCAAGAGACCCAGTACTTC	CASCRTAQETQYF
NA	few	TRBJ1-2	TRBV5-5	TGTGCCAGCAGCTTGGACAGGGTTCGTGGCTACACCTTC	CASSLDRVRGYTF
NA	few	TRBJ1-6	TRBV7-9	TGTGCCAGCAGCTTAGCTGGGAAGAGTGAACCCCTCCACTTT	CASSLAGKSEPLHF
NA	NA	TRBJ1-5	TRBV27	TGTGCCAGCAGTTCGTCCGGGACCGTCTTACTCCCCCAGCATTTT	CASSSSGTVLLPQHF
NA	NA	TRBJ1-2	TRBV6-5	TGTGCCAGCAGCCGACAGCAAAGCTCTAACTATGGCTACACCTTC	CASSRQQSSNYGYTF
TRBD2	few	TRBJ2-3	TRBV6-1	TGTGCCAGGGAGACTAGCGGGGGGTCCACAGATACGCAGTATTTT	CARETSGGSTDTQYF
NA	many	TRBJ1-4	TRBV4-2	TGTGCCAGCAGCCAGAGGGACGGTAATGAAAAACTGTTTTTT	CASSQRDGNEKLFF
NA	NA	TRBJ1-1	TRBV7-8	TGTGCCAGCAGAAAGGGGGGAGACGGTGAAGCTTTCTTT	CASRKGGDGEAFF
NA	NA	TRBJ2-2	TRBV18	TGTGCCAGCTCACCTCTAGCAGGTGAAACCGGGGAGCTGTTTTTT	CASSPLAGETGELFF
TRBD2	NA	TRBJ2-2	TRBV12-3/TRBV12-4	TGTGCCAGCGCACGTCGGGAGGCCGGGGAGCTGTTTTTT	CASARREAGELFF
NA	NA	TRBJ2-2	TRBV13	TGTGCCAGCAGCTTACGGGGGCTCGGGAAGCTGTTTTTT	CASSLRGLGKLFF
NA	many	TRBJ1-1	TRBV5-1	TGTGCCAGCAGCCCGGACAGCATGAACACTGAAGCTTTCTTT	CASSPDSMNTEAFF